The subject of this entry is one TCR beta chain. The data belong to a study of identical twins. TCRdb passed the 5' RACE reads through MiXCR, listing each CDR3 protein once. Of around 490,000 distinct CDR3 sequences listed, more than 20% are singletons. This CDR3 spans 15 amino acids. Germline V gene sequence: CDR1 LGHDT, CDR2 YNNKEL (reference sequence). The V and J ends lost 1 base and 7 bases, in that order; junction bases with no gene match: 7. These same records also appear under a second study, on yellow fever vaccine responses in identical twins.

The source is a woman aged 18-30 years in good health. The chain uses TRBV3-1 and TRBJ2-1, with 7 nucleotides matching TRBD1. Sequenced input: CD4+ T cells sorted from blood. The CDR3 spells CASSQARDRLNEQFF. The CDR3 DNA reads TGTGCCAGCAGCCAAGCCCGGGACAGACTGAATGAGCAGTTCTTC.